Shown below are 3 T cell receptor beta chains from a single sample sequenced in a study of blood T cell repertoires in COVID-19. Using immunoSEQ multiplex PCR, the repertoire was profiled, and TCRdb retains in-frame clones only, with some absent. The table lists approximately 240,000 clones, roughly 80% of them singletons. The sequenced material came from peripheral blood. The receptors here all came from an elderly woman with active or convalescent COVID-19.

The V and J genes are TRBV9 and TRBJ1-6; the D is unclear. From germline, CDR1 is SGDLS and CDR2 YYNGEE. Trimming took off 10 bases at V and 5 bases at J, with 16 bases between the two ends. This CDR3 is built from 14 residues. The CDR3, as DNA: TGTGCCTTCCGGGAGGTCGGCAATAATTCACCCCTCCACTTT. Translating it yields CAFREVGNNSPLHF.

The chain recombines TRBV24-1 with TRBJ2-5, with 8 positions matching TRBD1. V lost 5 bases to trimming and J lost 3 bases; unmatched junction nucleotides: 7. The CDR3 sequence is 15 residues long. The V gene's germline CDR1 is KGHDR and CDR2 SFDVKD. CDR3 in amino acids: CATSAGQGGKETQYF. Written as DNA, the CDR3 is TGTGCCACCAGTGCTGGACAGGGTGGCAAAGAGACCCAGTACTTC.

The rearrangement uses TRBV7-8 and TRBJ1-6; the match to TRBD1 covers 7 bases. With 5 bases clipped from V and 4 bases from J, the junction kept 5 bases outside the gene matches. The CDR3 covers 15 residues. The germline V gene has CDR1 SGHVS and CDR2 FQNEAQ. CDR3 in DNA: TGTGCCAGCAGCCCAGGACAGGTTTATAATTCACCCCTCCACTTT. It is translated as CASSPGQVYNSPLHF.